These T cell receptor beta chains were read from a single sample in a study of identical twins. A single record per CDR3 protein comes from TCRdb applying MiXCR to the 5' RACE reads. This table has roughly 480,000 distinct CDR3 sequences, 20% to 25% appearing once. These data were also reused for a study on T cells expressing NK-cell markers.

Sequences were obtained from CD4+ T cells sorted from blood. The receptors originated from a woman in her late teens or twenties in good health. CDR3s include the opening cysteine and the closing phenylalanine or tryptophan. A D gene is named only where the DNA matches it firmly. Expanded clones are given a class, and other clones once, few, many or no size at all.

J: TRBJ2-1; D: .; V: TRBV5-1; size: .; DNA: TGCGCCAGCAGCTTGGACCCGGCCTACAATGAGCAGTTCTTC; CDR3: CASSLDPAYNEQFF
J: TRBJ2-1; D: .; V: TRBV27; size: .; DNA: TGTGCCAGCAGTTTATCGATAAGGGGACATTCCTACAATGAGCAGTTCTTC; CDR3: CASSLSIRGHSYNEQFF
J: TRBJ2-7; D: TRBD1; V: TRBV7-8; size: .; DNA: TGTGCCAGCAGCGCTCGGGGACAGGTCGGCTCCTACGAGCAGTACTTC; CDR3: CASSARGQVGSYEQYF
J: TRBJ2-7; D: TRBD1; V: TRBV20-1; size: .; DNA: TGCAGTGCTACCCCGGGACAGGGGGTCTACGAGCAGTACTTC; CDR3: CSATPGQGVYEQYF
J: TRBJ2-7; D: .; V: TRBV6-2/TRBV6-3; size: .; DNA: TGTGCCAGCAGTCGCGGACTGATATCCTACGAGCAGTACTTC; CDR3: CASSRGLISYEQYF
J: TRBJ2-7; D: .; V: TRBV6-5; size: few; DNA: TGTGCCAGCAGTTACTCTCTGCCCGGGGAATCCTACGAGCAGTACTTC; CDR3: CASSYSLPGESYEQYF
J: TRBJ1-1; D: .; V: TRBV20-1; size: few; DNA: TGCAGTGCTAGGGAGGGCCAACATGGTTCAAGAGCTTTCTTT; CDR3: CSAREGQHGSRAFF
J: TRBJ2-2; D: .; V: TRBV5-4; size: few; DNA: TGTGCCAGCAGCTTTGACGGAAACACCGGGGAGCTGTTTTTT; CDR3: CASSFDGNTGELFF
J: TRBJ2-3; D: .; V: TRBV20-1; size: .; DNA: TGCAGTGCTAGAGAGGCGGGTACTAGCACAGATTCGCAGTATTTT; CDR3: CSAREAGTSTDSQYF
J: TRBJ1-1; D: .; V: TRBV27; size: .; DNA: TGTGCCAGCAGTCCAACGGGGACTTTTGAAGCTTTCTTT; CDR3: CASSPTGTFEAFF
J: TRBJ1-4; D: .; V: TRBV12-3/TRBV12-4; size: few; DNA: TGTGCCAGCCGAGGGGTGGCTAATGAAAAACTGTTTTTT; CDR3: CASRGVANEKLFF
J: TRBJ1-4; D: .; V: TRBV12-3/TRBV12-4; size: few; DNA: TGTGCCAGCAGACCAGGGCTACTTAATGAAAAACTGTTTTTT; CDR3: CASRPGLLNEKLFF
J: TRBJ2-3; D: .; V: TRBV6-1; size: .; DNA: TGTGCCAGCGGACGGACTTCCAGCACAGATACGCAGTATTTT; CDR3: CASGRTSSTDTQYF
J: TRBJ2-3; D: .; V: TRBV7-9; size: .; DNA: TGTGCCAGCAGCCGCCGGGGTCCTACCGGCACAGATACGCAGTATTTT; CDR3: CASSRRGPTGTDTQYF
J: TRBJ2-7; D: TRBD1; V: TRBV4-1; size: few; DNA: TGCGCCAGCAGCCAAGGACGGACAGGGCTGTACGAGCAGTACTTC; CDR3: CASSQGRTGLYEQYF
J: TRBJ2-1; D: .; V: TRBV7-9; size: few; DNA: TGTGCCAGCAGCTCCCTAGCAGGACCTCTTGAGCAGTTCTTC; CDR3: CASSSLAGPLEQFF
J: TRBJ1-1; D: .; V: TRBV4-3; size: few; DNA: TGCGCCAGCAGCCAAGATCGAAGAACTGAAGCTTTCTTT; CDR3: CASSQDRRTEAFF
J: TRBJ2-1; D: .; V: TRBV25-1; size: .; DNA: TGTGCCACCCTGAGTTGGACTAATGAGCAGTTCTTC; CDR3: CATLSWTNEQFF
J: TRBJ2-5; D: TRBD2; V: TRBV28; size: many; DNA: TGTGCCAGCACTCCGGGACTAGCGAGGAAAGAGACCCAGTACTTC; CDR3: CASTPGLARKETQYF
J: TRBJ2-1; D: .; V: TRBV5-1; size: .; DNA: TGCGCCAGCAGCTTAGGTCCCTTAGCATCCTACAATGAGCAGTTCTTC; CDR3: CASSLGPLASYNEQFF
J: TRBJ2-6; D: .; V: TRBV18; size: .; DNA: TGTGCCAGCTCACCGGGTCCCGGGACGACTTCTGGGGCCAACGTCCTGACTTTC; CDR3: CASSPGPGTTSGANVLTF
J: TRBJ1-2; D: TRBD1; V: TRBV6-1; size: few; DNA: TGTGCCAGCAGTCCGAGACTCAGACAGGGCTATGGCTACACCTTC; CDR3: CASSPRLRQGYGYTF
J: TRBJ2-7; D: TRBD1; V: TRBV6-5; size: few; DNA: TGTGCCAGCAGCTTACAGGGGGCTCAGGAGCAGTACTTC; CDR3: CASSLQGAQEQYF
J: TRBJ2-3; D: .; V: TRBV7-9; size: .; DNA: TGTGCCAGCAGCCCCCTTAGGGGGGCTAGCACAGATACGCAGTATTTT; CDR3: CASSPLRGASTDTQYF
J: TRBJ2-1; D: .; V: TRBV12-3/TRBV12-4; size: few; DNA: TGTGCCAGCAGTTTATCTAGCCGCTCCTACAATGAGCAGTTCTTC; CDR3: CASSLSSRSYNEQFF
J: TRBJ2-1; D: TRBD2; V: TRBV6-4; size: .; DNA: TGTGCCAGCAGTGAGATTCTAGCGGGAGGGGAGCAGTTCTTC; CDR3: CASSEILAGGEQFF
J: TRBJ1-1; D: .; V: TRBV3-1; size: few; DNA: TGTGCCAGCAGCCAGGGGCAGGGAATCACTGAAGCTTTCTTT; CDR3: CASSQGQGITEAFF
J: TRBJ2-1; D: TRBD2; V: TRBV4-2; size: .; DNA: TGTGCCAGCAGCCATTCCGGGACTAGCGGGGGGTTATACAATGAGCAGTTCTTC; CDR3: CASSHSGTSGGLYNEQFF
J: TRBJ1-1; D: .; V: TRBV10-3; size: few; DNA: TGTGCCATCACTCGGGAAACAGGGTGGACTGAAGCTTTCTTT; CDR3: CAITRETGWTEAFF
J: TRBJ1-1; D: .; V: TRBV12-3/TRBV12-4; size: .; DNA: TGTGCCAGCACCCCGACAGCTCATGGAGGGAAAGCTTTCTTT; CDR3: CASTPTAHGGKAFF
J: TRBJ1-6; D: TRBD1; V: TRBV5-5; size: .; DNA: TGTGCCAGCAGCCGGACAGGGGATAGTTCACCCCTCCACTTT; CDR3: CASSRTGDSSPLHF
J: TRBJ2-7; D: .; V: TRBV5-1; size: .; DNA: TGCGCCAGCAGCTTGGCCGGGGCAGTGATCTCCTACGAGCAGTACTTC; CDR3: CASSLAGAVISYEQYF
J: TRBJ2-3; D: TRBD2; V: TRBV10-3; size: .; DNA: TGTGCCACCGGACTAGCGGGGGGGTTCACAGATACGCAGTATTTT; CDR3: CATGLAGGFTDTQYF
J: TRBJ2-2; D: .; V: TRBV12-3/TRBV12-4; size: .; DNA: TGTGCCAGCAGTTTAGCGCCACAGAGGAACACCGGGGAGCTGTTTTTT; CDR3: CASSLAPQRNTGELFF
J: TRBJ2-7; D: .; V: TRBV18; size: .; DNA: TGTGCCAGCTCACCATCACCTAGCAGTAGCTCCTACGAGCAGTACTTC; CDR3: CASSPSPSSSSYEQYF
J: TRBJ2-1; D: .; V: TRBV7-2; size: few; DNA: TGTGCCAGCAGCTTGTATGCCGATGAGCAGTTCTTC; CDR3: CASSLYADEQFF
J: TRBJ2-7; D: TRBD1; V: TRBV6-2/TRBV6-3; size: .; DNA: TGTGCCAGCAGCGACTCAGGGGGCTCCTACGAGCAGTACTTC; CDR3: CASSDSGGSYEQYF
J: TRBJ2-6; D: .; V: TRBV7-9; size: .; DNA: TGTGCCAGCAGCATGACGGGTTCGAGCTCTGGGGCCAACGTCCTGACTTTC; CDR3: CASSMTGSSSGANVLTF
J: TRBJ2-3; D: TRBD2; V: TRBV20-1; size: few; DNA: TGCAGTGCGCCTGACCTAGCGGGAGCTACAGATACGCAGTATTTT; CDR3: CSAPDLAGATDTQYF
J: TRBJ1-5; D: .; V: TRBV6-1; size: .; DNA: TGTGCCAGCAGTGACCATCCCGATTCTCAGCCCCAGCATTTT; CDR3: CASSDHPDSQPQHF
J: TRBJ2-7; D: TRBD2; V: TRBV5-1; size: few; DNA: TGCGCCAGCAGCTCACTAGCGGGAGGTAATATCGAGCAGTACTTC; CDR3: CASSSLAGGNIEQYF
J: TRBJ2-3; D: .; V: TRBV5-1; size: .; DNA: TGCGCCAGCAGCTTGGCCCCCTCGGGCGGTCCCCGCGGAGATACGCAGTATTTT; CDR3: CASSLAPSGGPRGDTQYF